This T cell receptor beta chain was documented in a study of T cell repertoires in cytomegalovirus infection (dated 2019 in TCRdb). Regarding the complete study: Donor HLA type was relevant to the analysis, as public TCR beta signatures indicated carriage of CMV infection together with the matching HLA type. Beyond this particular receptor, the publication reports: In the ex vivo response, HLA-C-restricted CMV-specific TCR beta clonotypes were dominant, and in two of eight donors the single most frequent clonotype came from this HLA-C-restricted group. In both this cohort and an independent roughly 350-donor cohort, the cumulative frequency of public TCR beta family members distinguished carriers of CMV infection plus the relevant HLA type.

The CDR3 has 16 amino acids, counting the end cysteine and phenylalanine. The DNA shown is the 48-base CDR3, in frame from base 1. V is trimmed back by 5 bases and J by 7 bases, and the junction contains 10 bases that no gene match accounts for. The instrument was an Illumina HiSeq 1500. Using fastp at Q25 and MiXCR, TCRdb reprocessed the public reads and kept productive beta chains. Duplicate CDR3 protein sequences are folded into a single record with the most common DNA and genes. The sample has about 740,000 distinct CDR3 sequences on record, about a third of them singletons. The ten largest clones take up around 2.8% of the sample. This clonotype was observed a few times. Its antigen is currently not known. No base qualities exist here, and no much larger clone lies one base off it.

The clonotype comes from a human donor in good health (CMV status not recorded). Some clones in this sample may be carry-over from other donors' samples. The chain uses TRBV12-3 or TRBV12-4 and TRBJ2-1, with 11 central nucleotides matching TRBD2. Material for sequencing was PBMCs. In nucleotides, the sequence is TGTGCCAGCAGTCCCCGACTAGCGGGACGAGGGAATGAGCAGTTCTTC. Its protein is CASSPRLAGRGNEQFF.